A selection of T cell receptor beta chains follows, all from one sample in a study of T-cell reconstitution after alpha-beta-depleted transplantation in children. Via MiXCR, TCRdb re-called the PCR reads, giving one row per CDR3 protein. There are some 840,000 distinct CDR3 sequences in the sample; approximately 15% occur only once, and under 6% lies in the top ten. Sample: PBMCs, mostly from graft donor cells, taken 360 days after TCRalphabeta/CD19-depleted stem cell transplant. These receptors all come from a male patient aged 5 to 17 who had a stem cell transplant for acute lymphoblastic leukemia, so the T cells may come from the graft donor. Each CDR3 is given with its conserved first and last residue.

CDR3: CASSPTSRLEGEQFF
J: TRBJ2-1
length: 15
V: TRBV4-2

CDR3: CASSFGGTAIRMNTEAFF
J: TRBJ1-1
length: 18
V: TRBV5-1

CDR3: CASSLVAGGGNEQFF
J: TRBJ2-1
length: 15
V: TRBV12-3/TRBV12-4

CDR3: CASRAGQGAETQYF
J: TRBJ2-5
length: 14
V: TRBV12-3/TRBV12-4

CDR3: CSGPDRARSDTQYF
J: TRBJ2-3
length: 14
V: TRBV20-1

CDR3: CASSHLQRRYGYTF
J: TRBJ1-2
length: 14
V: TRBV3-1

CDR3: CARHPSSGRRYEQYF
J: TRBJ2-7
length: 15
V: TRBV28

CDR3: CSARASGNSYEQYF
J: TRBJ2-7
length: 14
V: TRBV20-1

CDR3: CASSYRIAHMNTEAFF
J: TRBJ1-1
length: 16
V: TRBV5-1

CDR3: CASSREISTDTQYF
J: TRBJ2-3
length: 14
V: TRBV7-3

CDR3: CASSLVYDRSYNEQFF
J: TRBJ2-1
length: 16
V: TRBV11-2